This T cell receptor (beta chain) stems from a study of Tregs in tolerant kidney transplant recipients. Study-level results: Tregs expanded with activated donor B cells seemed most donor-specific. This study did not directly address biological reproducibility.

Comments on this clone: What it recognizes is unknown.

The repertoire was sequenced with immunoSEQ multiplex PCR; TCRdb's copy has only in-frame clones and lacks some. The sample carries fewer than 20,000 clones, roughly four fifths recorded once. The CDR3 length is 15 residues. The germline V gene encodes CDR1 SEHNR and CDR2 FQNEAQ (reference sequence). With 7 bases removed from V and 0 bases from J, the gap between germline ends came to 13 bases. Thawed PBMCs were FACS-sorted into unstimulated CD4+CD25+CD127- regulatory T cells, CD4+CD25- non-regulatory cells, CD4 and CD8 cells. Thawed PBMCs were rested overnight at 37°C with approximately 200 IU/ml IL-2 before regulatory T cell sorting.

Material: Tregs from blood. V gene TRBV7-9 combines with J gene TRBJ1-3; the D gene is possibly TRBD1 (5 bases). The clonotype originates from a human donor in good health. CDR3 nucleotides: TGTGCCAGCACCGAAAGGGGTTTCTCTGGAAACACCATATATTTT. It codes for CASTERGFSGNTIYF.